This record concerns one T cell receptor beta chain sequence. The table lists this clonotype with many counts. The antigen it binds to is not known. The input lacks base qualities; no much larger clone sits a single base away. This entry is derived from a study of T cells in Graves' hyperthyroidism and ophthalmopathy (dated by TCRdb to the late 2010s). Study-level background: Peripheral blood samples were taken at initial diagnosis, before any treatment was given. TCR Vbeta CDR3 sequencing of 140 or so peripheral blood samples (43 ophthalmopathy, 70 to 85 hyperthyroidism and roughly 17 progressor patients) is reported in the paper. In addition, the study compared T-cell repertoires in thyroid tissue and in blood from roughly six Graves' hyperthyroidism patients. TCR V-J signatures able to tell the groups apart were searched for in a discovery cohort of 90 to 100 patients, of whom 40 to 45 had Graves' ophthalmopathy and about 55 had stable Graves' hyperthyroidism. The 75 to 100 discovery patients were divided at random into training and test sets in a 7:3 ratio. An independent validation cohort of some 18 hyperthyroidism patients and approximately 16 patients who later progressed to ophthalmopathy tested prospective prediction of ophthalmopathy. Following sampling, methimazole starting at 30 mg daily was given to hyperthyroidism patients, and high-dose intravenous methylprednisolone was given to ophthalmopathy patients.

Study-wide findings and limitations: In validation, the model predicted progression to ophthalmopathy a median of approximately 6.3 months before onset, with approximately 71% sensitivity and nearly 75% specificity. Most expanded thyroid clonotypes (frequency above 0.001) were also detected in blood, suggesting blood repertoires may reflect thyroid immune responses. Sample size was not statistically predetermined, and investigators were not blinded to group allocation. In cross-validation, a model built on a 13 V-J signature told ophthalmopathy apart from stable hyperthyroidism with approximately 90% sensitivity and around 83% specificity, and in testing the same model reached 80%/75%.

The TCR beta CDR3 regions were amplified from the RNA transcripts. For the first round of RT-PCR on the TCR CDR3, the HTBI primer set was used together with the Qiagen OneStep RT-PCR kit. Libraries were constructed in a second round of multiplex PCR, after which size selection and purification were performed. Sequencing of the libraries was done on an Illumina HiSeq2000 using paired-end 100 bp reads. Concerning the study's data processing: SOAPnuke was used to process the raw data, throwing out any read that contained adapters or uncalled bases, had a mean Phred below 15, or lacked an exact constant-primer or identifier match. COPE v1.2.5 was used to merge the high-quality paired reads, and each unique nucleotide sequence was defined as a clonotype. Clonotypes were aligned to IMGT TRBV, TRBD and TRBJ reference segments using MiTCR v1.1. Only V-J combinations with frequency above 0.0001, covering 99% to 99.2% of repertoires, were analysed. The TCS score was defined as F50 (clonal expansion) divided by E x V (chaos), with BLOSUM62-based TCRdist calculated between CDR3 peptides within each V-J. Welch's t-statistics and random forest reduced 514 V-J features to 10 to 15, which were used in a naive Bayes classifier (R e1071). TCRdb applied fastp at Q25 and MiXCR to the public reads, then kept only in-frame beta chains. Each CDR3 protein appears once, grouped with its most common genes and DNA. Here the V and J calls rest on TCRdb's processing, not on the authors' analysis. The sample contains 300,000 to 450,000 distinct CDR3 sequences, 15% to 20% of them found a single time. Together, the top ten hold roughly a sixth of the sample.

Ophthalmopathy patients had moderately to severely active disease, with a Clinical Activity Score of 3 or more, a NOSPECS grade of 4 or more, and a disease duration of less than 3 months. Any patient with an uncontrolled infection, another autoimmune disease, pregnancy or lactation was excluded. Diagnoses were based on clinical symptoms, serum thyroxine and TRAb, thyroid ultrasound and orbital computed tomography. PBMCs were separated from 8 to 10 ml of fresh peripheral blood using Ficoll-Paque density gradient centrifugation. Trizol reagent was used to extract total RNA, and RNA quality was then checked on an Agilent 2100 Bioanalyzer. The source is a woman between 35 and 50 years old with Graves' ophthalmopathy. The specimen was blood.

The base sequence is TGTGCCAGCAGTTTCGGGACTAGCGGAAACTACGAGCAGTACTTC. Translation gives CASSFGTSGNYEQYF. The chain links TRBV11-2 with TRBJ2-7; TRBD2 agrees with 11 junctional bases. The germline V gene sets CDR1 to SGHAT and CDR2 to FQNNGV. From the cysteine through the phenylalanine, the CDR3 covers 15 amino acids. Only the CDR3 portion is preserved as DNA: 45 bases, with reading frame beginning at the first base. V ends up 6 bases short and J 3 bases short, with an unmatched junction base count of 7.